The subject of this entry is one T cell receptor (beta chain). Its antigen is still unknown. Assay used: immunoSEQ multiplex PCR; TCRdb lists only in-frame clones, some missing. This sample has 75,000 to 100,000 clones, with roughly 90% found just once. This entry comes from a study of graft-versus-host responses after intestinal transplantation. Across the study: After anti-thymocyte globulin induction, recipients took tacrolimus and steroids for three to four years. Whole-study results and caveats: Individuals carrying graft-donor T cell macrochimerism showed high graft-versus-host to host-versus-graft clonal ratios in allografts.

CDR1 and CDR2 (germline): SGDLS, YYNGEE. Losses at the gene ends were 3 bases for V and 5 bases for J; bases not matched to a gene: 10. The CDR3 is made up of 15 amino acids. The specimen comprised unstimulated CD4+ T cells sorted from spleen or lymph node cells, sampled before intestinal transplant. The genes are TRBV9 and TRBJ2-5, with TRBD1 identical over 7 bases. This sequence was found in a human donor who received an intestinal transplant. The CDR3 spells CASSGDRAQRETQYF. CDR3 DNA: TGTGCCAGCAGCGGAGACAGGGCCCAGAGGGAGACCCAGTACTTC. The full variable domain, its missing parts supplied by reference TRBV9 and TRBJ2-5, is DSGVTQTPKHLITATGQRVTLRCSPRSGDLSVYWYQQSLDQGLQFLIQYYNGEERAKGNILERFSAQQFPDLHSELNLSSLELGDSALYFCASSGDRAQRETQYFGPGTRLLVL.